The 17 T cell receptor beta chains given below trace back to one sample, sequenced in a study of T cells in Graves' hyperthyroidism and ophthalmopathy. TCR beta CDR3 regions were amplified from RNA. With the HTBI primer set, the TCR CDR3 went through a first round of RT-PCR. TCRdb processed the multiplex PCR reads anew with MiXCR; each CDR3 protein has one entry. The sample has around 290,000 distinct CDR3 sequences; about a sixth are singletons. The specimen was blood. The source of these receptors is a woman aged 60-75 years with Graves' ophthalmopathy.

This clonotype showed up just a few times. The V and J genes are TRBV7-8 and TRBJ1-2, with D unresolved. Germline V gene sequence: CDR1 SGHVS, CDR2 FQNEAQ. V was pared by 5 bases and J by 1 base, with 14 bases between. The CDR3 totals 15 residues. CDR3 in DNA: TGTGCCAGCAGCCCCTCCATTAATTTTAACTATGGCTACACCTTC. As protein: CASSPSINFNYGYTF.

This clonotype has at least ten counts. V and J are TRBV28 and TRBJ1-1; no definite D call. Deletions cut 7 bases from V and 3 bases from J, with 9 bases between. The germline CDR1 and CDR2 sequences are MDHEN and SYDVKM. CDR3 length: 12 amino acids. The CDR3 bases are TGTGCCAGCACTAGTTTGGACACTGAAGCTTTCTTT. Encoded protein: CASTSLDTEAFF.

The chain uses TRBV5-2 and TRBJ1-6. TRBV5-2 constitutes a pseudogene. This CDR3 has 18 residues. The chain's CDR3 is CASNWMREGKVRNSPLHF. DNA of the CDR3: TGTGCCAGCAACTGGATGCGGGAGGGGAAGGTACGAAATTCACCCCTCCACTTT.

The chain joins TRBV28 to TRBJ1-2; D remains ambiguous. Per the germline V gene, CDR1 is MDHEN and CDR2 is SYDVKM. This CDR3 has 12 amino acids. The V end was cut by 5 bases, the J end by 6 bases, with 10 bases between. The CDR3 region has the DNA TGTGCCAGCAGTCCCACACTGGATGGCTACACCTTC. This translates into CASSPTLDGYTF.

Many counts were recorded for this clonotype. The genes are TRBV20-1 and TRBJ2-2, with D possibly TRBD2 on 5 matching bases. Germline CDR1 and CDR2: DFQATT and SNEGSKA (reference sequence). The length of the CDR3 is 16 residues. V lost 0 bases and J lost 0, with 11 bases in between. The CDR3 loop is CSARERRRANTGELFF. For the CDR3, the DNA is TGCAGTGCTAGAGAGAGGCGGCGGGCGAACACCGGGGAGCTGTTTTTT.

The chain links TRBV27 to TRBJ1-5; the D is unclear. Per germline, CDR1 MNHEY and CDR2 SMNVEV (reference sequence). This CDR3 is built from 15 residues. V gave up 5 bases and J gave up 4 bases, with 15 bases separating them. CDR3 nucleotide sequence: TGTGCCAGCAGTCGCGGGTCTCCCGGAAATCAGCCCCAGCATTTT. Protein: CASSRGSPGNQPQHF.

J is TRBJ2-3 and V is TRBV6-4; a weak D match, TRBD1 (6 bases). Trimming removed 6 bases from V and 2 bases from J, with 12 bases in between. The CDR3 is made up of 14 amino acids. Germline V gene sequence: CDR1 MRHNA, CDR2 SNTAGT. CDR3 residues: CASSASGHTDTQYF. The CDR3 bases are TGTGCCAGCAGCGCGTCGGGACACACAGATACGCAGTATTTT.

This clonotype was observed a few times. This sequence joins TRBV18 and TRBJ2-1; D is ambiguous. The CDR3 runs to 16 residues. Trimming pared 2 bases from V and 5 bases from J, leaving 16 bases between. The V gene's germline CDR1 is KGHSH and CDR2 LQKENI. This chain's CDR3 is CASSPSKGNRNNEQFF. The CDR3, as DNA: TGTGCCAGCTCACCAAGCAAAGGAAATAGGAACAATGAGCAGTTCTTC.

This clonotype was counted many times. The chain combines TRBV6-5 with TRBJ2-6; the D gene could be TRBD1 or TRBD2 (5 bases each). The V gene lost 0 bases and the J gene lost 0 bases, with 6 bases spanning the gap. This CDR3 is 16 amino acids long. Germline V CDR1 and CDR2: MNHEY, SVGAGI. The CDR3: CASSYSGTSGANVLTF. The CDR3 nucleotides are TGTGCCAGCAGTTACTCCGGGACCTCTGGGGCCAACGTCCTGACTTTC.

This clonotype has ten or more counts. DNA of the CDR3: TGTGCCAGCAGCGGGACAGGGTGGGAACGGCAGCCCCAGCATTTT. Translation: CASSGTGWERQPQHF. The J gene is TRBJ1-5, the V gene TRBV28, with TRBD1 identical over 9 bases. The V segment lost 6 bases and the J segment 7 bases; nucleotides outside the gene matches: 10. The CDR3 runs 15 residues. Germline V gene data show CDR1 as MDHEN and CDR2 as SYDVKM.

This clonotype was counted many times. The V and J genes are TRBV5-8 and TRBJ2-5; D unclear. The CDR3 has 13 amino acids. V gave up 2 bases and J gave up 1 base, with 6 bases separating them. Germline V CDR1 and CDR2: SGHTS, YDEGEE. For the CDR3, the DNA is TGTGCCAGCAGCTTCACGGTCCAAGAGACCCAGTACTTC. This encodes CASSFTVQETQYF.

This clonotype was detected ten times or more. The gene calls are TRBV9 and TRBJ1-1; tentative D call: TRBD1 (6 bases). V lost 1 base and J 3 bases, leaving 13 bases between the germline ends. The CDR3 extends over 15 amino acids. Germline CDR1 SGDLS, CDR2 YYNGEE. The CDR3 coding sequence is TGTGCCAGCAGCGTAACTCCAGGGGAGGACACTGAAGCTTTCTTT. Encoded protein: CASSVTPGEDTEAFF.

CDR3 coding DNA: TGTGCCAGCAGCTTAGAGGTAGCGGGAGAAGAGCTGTTTTTT. The encoded protein is CASSLEVAGEELFF. J is TRBJ2-2 and V is TRBV11-2; 9 nucleotides align to TRBD2. The J segment lost 11 bases and the V segment lost 0 bases, leaving 4 bases of the junction unmatched. This CDR3 spans 14 amino acids. Germline V lookup: CDR1 SGHAT, CDR2 FQNNGV.

The chain recombines TRBV11-2 with TRBJ2-1; D is uncertain. CDR1 SGHAT and CDR2 FQNNGV come from the germline V gene. The CDR3 sequence is 12 residues long. V lost 5 bases, J lost 6 bases, and 8 bases lay in between. The CDR3 protein is CASSLDTNEQFF. The CDR3 DNA is TGTGCCAGCAGCCTCGACACCAATGAGCAGTTCTTC.

This chain uses TRBV20-1 with TRBJ2-1; D is unresolved. This CDR3 has 14 amino acids. CDR1 is DFQATT, CDR2 SNEGSKA, per germline (reference sequence). The V and J ends lost 1 base and 6 bases respectively, with 13 bases between them. The CDR3 DNA follows: TGCAGTGCTAGAGGGGTTGGGCTTTTCAATGAGCAGTTCTTC. Translated, it gives CSARGVGLFNEQFF.

This clonotype was observed many times. The chain couples TRBV6-2 or TRBV6-3 to TRBJ2-7, with no clear D. The CDR3 length is 16 residues. The ends were cut back, 0 bases at V and 4 bases at J, with 16 bases in the middle. Germline assignment: CDR1 MNHEY and CDR2 SVGEGT. The CDR3: CASSYSSRKWGYEQYF. CDR3 bases: TGTGCCAGCAGTTACTCGAGTAGGAAATGGGGTTACGAGCAGTACTTC.

Notes on this clonotype: A clone one base away is much larger, so this may be a read error. Since the CDR3 does not end with the conserved phenylalanine or tryptophan, this likely comes from a read error. The rearrangement joins TRBV11-2 to TRBJ2-7, with D possibly called TRBD1 or TRBD2 (6 bases each). With 7 bases removed from V and 2 bases from J, the gap between germline ends came to 9 bases. The CDR3 consists of 12 residues. Germline values: CDR1 SGHAT, CDR2 FQNNGV. The CDR3: CASNGGAYEQYL. The CDR3 DNA reads as TGTGCCAGCAACGGGGGCGCCTACGAGCAGTACCTC.